What follows describes a single TCR beta chain. Profiling relied on immunoSEQ multiplex PCR, and the TCRdb table lists in-frame clones only, not all of them. Seen here are roughly 200,000 clones, roughly 90% observed once, and the top ten hold 1.5% to 2%. The record originates from a study of T cell responses to AZD1222 COVID-19 vaccine. The CDR3 consists of 16 residues. This sample comprised peripheral blood, obtained 28 days after the second AZD1222 dose. The chain joins TRBV21-1 to TRBJ1-5. TRBV21-1 is classified as a pseudogene. The receptor's source is an adult who received the AZD1222 COVID-19 vaccine. The CDR3 here is CASSKEAPYSNQPQHF. The DNA for the CDR3 is TGTGCCAGCAGCAAAGAGGCACCTTATAGCAATCAGCCCCAGCATTTT.